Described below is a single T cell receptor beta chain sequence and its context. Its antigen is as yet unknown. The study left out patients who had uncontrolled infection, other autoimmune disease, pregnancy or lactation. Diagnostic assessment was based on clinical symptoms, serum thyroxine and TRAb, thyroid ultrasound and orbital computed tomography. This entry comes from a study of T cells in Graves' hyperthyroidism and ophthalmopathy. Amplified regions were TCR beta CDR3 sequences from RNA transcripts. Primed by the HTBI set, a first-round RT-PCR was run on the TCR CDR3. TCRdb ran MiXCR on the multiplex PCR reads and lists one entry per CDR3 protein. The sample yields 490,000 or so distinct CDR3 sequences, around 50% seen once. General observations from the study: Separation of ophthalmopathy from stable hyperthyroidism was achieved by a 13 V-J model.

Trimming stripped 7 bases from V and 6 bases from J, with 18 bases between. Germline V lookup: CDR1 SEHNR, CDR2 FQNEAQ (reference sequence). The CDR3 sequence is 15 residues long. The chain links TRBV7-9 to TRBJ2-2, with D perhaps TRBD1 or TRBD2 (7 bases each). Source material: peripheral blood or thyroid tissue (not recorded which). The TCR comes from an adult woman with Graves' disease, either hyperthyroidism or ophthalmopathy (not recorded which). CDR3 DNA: TGTGCCAGCATAGCCAGGGGGAGGGCCGCCGGGGAGCTGTTTTTT. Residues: CASIARGRAAGELFF.